This T cell receptor (beta chain) stems from a study of OX40 agonist ivuxolimab in advanced cancers. At the level of the study: Patients got intravenous ivuxolimab at 0.01 to 10 mg/kg every 2 weeks.

The germline CDR1 and CDR2 sequences are ENHRY and SYGVKD. This CDR3 is built from 18 residues. V lost 0 bases, J lost 6 bases, and 15 bases stayed unmatched. TCRdb's table, derived via immunoSEQ multiplex PCR, lists solely in-frame clones and lacks some. Here the sample spans tens of thousands of clones, 90% to 95% being singletons. The origin of this receptor is an adult with an advanced solid tumor such as melanoma, head and neck, liver or kidney cancer. The sequences come from CD4+ or CD8+ T cells sorted from blood, collected in a trial of the OX40 agonist ivuxolimab. The genes are TRBV10-3 and TRBJ1-2, with TRBD1 matching 8 bases. The CDR3 bases are TGTGCCATCAGTGAGTCGGGAGACAGGGGTGGATTTCAAGATGGCTACACCTTC. It yields the protein CAISESGDRGGFQDGYTF.